This T cell receptor beta chain was identified during a study of blood T cell repertoires in COVID-19. On the study more broadly: T cells, B-cell-depleted T cells, or PBMCs supplied cDNA or gDNA.

Original processing methods: Quantification of nucleated cells was approximated via reference gene primer amplification. Some clones are missing from TCRdb's copy, which holds only in-frame ones; the method was immunoSEQ multiplex PCR. For V, J and clone size, that table is used; D and trimming come from the DNA. The sample has 60,000 to 95,000 clones, approximately 90% seen once. CDR1 and CDR2 (germline): SGHTA, FQGNSA. J was trimmed by 8 bases and V by 4 bases; bases with no gene match: 10. CDR3 length: 16 residues. This chain joins TRBV7-2 and TRBJ2-1, with TRBD2 matching 11 bases. Sequenced: peripheral blood. The sequence came from a human donor in a cohort sampled during active COVID-19. The CDR3 spells CASSSSLSGGAYEQFF. The DNA for the CDR3 is TGTGCCAGCAGCTCTTCCCTTAGCGGGGGGGCCTATGAGCAGTTCTTC.